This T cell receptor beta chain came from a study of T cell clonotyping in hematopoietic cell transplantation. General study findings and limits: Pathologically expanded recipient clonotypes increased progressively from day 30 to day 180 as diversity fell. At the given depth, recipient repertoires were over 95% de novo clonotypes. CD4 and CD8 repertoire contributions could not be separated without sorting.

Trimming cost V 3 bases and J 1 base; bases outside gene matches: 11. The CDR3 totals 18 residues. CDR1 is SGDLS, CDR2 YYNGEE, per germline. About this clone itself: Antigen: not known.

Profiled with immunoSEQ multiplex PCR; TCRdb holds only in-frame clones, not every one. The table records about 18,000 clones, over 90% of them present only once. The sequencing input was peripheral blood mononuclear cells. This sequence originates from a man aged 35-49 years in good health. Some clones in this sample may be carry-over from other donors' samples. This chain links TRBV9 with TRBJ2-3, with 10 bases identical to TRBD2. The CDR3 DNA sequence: TGTGCCAGCAGCGAGGGGACTAGCGCCCACCGTGGCACAGATACGCAGTATTTT. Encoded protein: CASSEGTSAHRGTDTQYF.